The 28 T cell receptor beta chains below were found in one sample sequenced in a study of radiotherapy plus CTLA-4 blockade in lung cancer. TCRdb's copy holds only in-frame clones and misses some; the assay was immunoSEQ multiplex PCR. Among roughly 50,000 clones, 70% to 90% were seen once, and the ten largest hold 6% to 8.5%. Sequencing used peripheral blood, obtained from a patient treated with radiotherapy plus ipilimumab. Every receptor here comes from a human donor with non-small cell lung cancer whose response to radiotherapy plus ipilimumab could not be evaluated.

The chain is built from TRBV18 and TRBJ2-2; TRBD1 matches 9 bases. The germline gives CDR1 KGHSH, CDR2 LQKENI. The V segment lost 2 bases and the J segment 4 bases; nucleotides outside the gene matches: 5. The CDR3 covers 16 residues. The CDR3 protein is CASSPGQGTPTGELFF. The CDR3 DNA is TGTGCCAGCTCACCAGGACAGGGGACACCCACCGGGGAGCTGTTTTTT.

V gene TRBV28 combines with J gene TRBJ1-2; D might be TRBD1 (5 bases). CDR1 MDHEN and CDR2 SYDVKM come from the germline V gene. This CDR3 contains 13 residues. V was clipped by 7 bases and J by 8 bases, with 17 bases between them. CDR3: CASIGADLGGYTF. DNA of the CDR3: TGTGCCAGCATTGGGGCAGACCTAGGGGGCTACACCTTC.

V gene TRBV15 combines with J gene TRBJ2-3, with TRBD1 identical over 7 bases. The CDR3 contains 13 residues. J was trimmed by 2 bases and V by 5 bases; bases with no gene match: 1. Germline V lookup: CDR1 LNHNV, CDR2 YYDKDF (reference sequence). CDR3 loop: CATSDRVTDTQYF. Here the CDR3 DNA reads TGTGCCACCAGCGACAGGGTCACAGATACGCAGTATTTT. The variable domain in full, completed from reference TRBV15 and TRBJ2-3, reads DAMVIQNPRYQVTQFGKPVTLSCSQTLNHNVMYWYQQKSSQAPKLLFHYYDKDFNNEADTPDNFQSRRPNTSFCFLDIRSPGLGDTAMYLCATSDRVTDTQYFGPGTRLTVL.

The chain links TRBV19 to TRBJ2-2, with 10 positions matching TRBD2. CDR3 length: 18 residues. Germline-derived CDR1 and CDR2 are LNHDA and SQIVND (reference sequence). V gave up 3 bases and J gave up 4 bases; unmatched junction bases: 11. The chain's CDR3 is CASSIGVSGRIITGELFF. CDR3 DNA sequence: TGTGCCAGTAGTATCGGGGTTAGCGGGAGGATTATCACCGGGGAGCTGTTTTTT. Filled out from reference TRBV19 and TRBJ2-2, the complete variable domain reads DGGITQSPKYLFRKEGQNVTLSCEQNLNHDAMYWYRQDPGQGLRLIYYSQIVNDFQKGDIAEGYSVSREKKESFPLTVTSAQKNPTAFYLCASSIGVSGRIITGELFFGEGSRLTVL.

As regards this clone: The same CDR3 also results from other DNA sequences found in this sample. The chain recombines TRBV15 with TRBJ2-7, with unresolved D. V was trimmed by 0 bases and J by 4 bases, leaving 4 bases between them. CDR3 size: 12 residues. The germline V gene encodes CDR1 LNHNV and CDR2 YYDKDF (reference sequence). The CDR3 nucleotides read TGTGCCACCAGCAGAGACCAGTACGAGCAGTACTTC. Its protein is CATSRDQYEQYF. The full variable domain, with the rest looked up from reference TRBV15 and TRBJ2-7, is DAMVIQNPRYQVTQFGKPVTLSCSQTLNHNVMYWYQQKSSQAPKLLFHYYDKDFNNEADTPDNFQSRRPNTSFCFLDIRSPGLGDTAMYLCATSRDQYEQYFGPGTRLTVT.

V and J are TRBV5-1 and TRBJ2-5; D gene unclear. The germline CDR1 and CDR2 sequences are SGHRS and YFSETQ. The V end lost 4 bases, the J end lost 2 bases, and 12 bases lay between the germline ends. This CDR3 spans 14 amino acids. CDR3 sequence reads: CASSKQPAQETQYF. Here the CDR3 DNA reads TGCGCCAGCAGCAAACAGCCCGCTCAAGAGACCCAGTACTTC.

Written as DNA, the CDR3 is TGTGCCAGTAGTACAGGGGAGACCCAGTACTTC. This translates into CASSTGETQYF. This rearrangement joins TRBV19 to TRBJ2-5, with D possibly TRBD1 on 5 matching bases. The CDR3 totals 11 residues. Looked up from germline, CDR1 is LNHDA and CDR2 is SQIVND (reference sequence). The V and J ends lost 4 bases and 5 bases respectively, with 5 bases between them.

This chain joins TRBV15 and TRBJ2-7; 7 nucleotides line up with TRBD2. There are 15 residues in the CDR3. Germline trimming cut 5 bases from V and 7 bases from J; bases unmatched to any gene: 14. Per germline, CDR1 LNHNV and CDR2 YYDKDF (reference sequence). CDR3 nucleotides: TGTGCCACCAGCTCACGGGCTACACCAGCGGGGGAGCAGTACTTC. Protein: CATSSRATPAGEQYF.

This chain connects TRBV4-2 to TRBJ2-7, with 9 bases fitting TRBD2. There are 16 residues in the CDR3. The V gene end was trimmed by 5 bases and the J gene end by 5 bases; junction bases not matched to a gene: 13. Germline V lookup: CDR1 LGHNA, CDR2 YNFKEQ. CDR3 coding DNA: TGTGCCAGCAGCTTGGCCGGGTTTAGCGGGGGAAACGAGCAGTACTTC. Residues: CASSLAGFSGGNEQYF.

This chain links TRBV7-2 with TRBJ2-7, with a tentative D call TRBD2 (5 bases). The CDR3 is 12 amino acids. Germline CDR1 and CDR2: SGHTA and FQGNSA. V was trimmed by 5 bases and J by 4 bases, leaving 9 bases between them. CDR3 sequence (DNA): TGTGCCAGCAGCCCACGAGGGTACGAGCAGTACTTC. This encodes CASSPRGYEQYF. Full variable domain (missing parts from reference TRBV7-2 and TRBJ2-7): GAGVSQSPSNKVTEKGKDVELRCDPISGHTALYWYRQSLGQGLEFLIYFQGNSAPDKSGLPSDRFSAERTGGSVSTLTIQRTQQEDSAVYLCASSPRGYEQYFGPGTRLTVT.

The chain couples TRBV27 to TRBJ2-7, with 12 bases identical to TRBD1. V trimming: 0 bases; J trimming: 4 bases; junction bases outside the gene matches: 1. This CDR3 is 15 amino acids long. CDR1 MNHEY and CDR2 SMNVEV come from the germline V gene (reference sequence). The CDR3: CASSLSGQGAYEQYF. In nucleotides, the CDR3 is TGTGCCAGCAGTTTATCGGGACAGGGGGCGTACGAGCAGTACTTC.

The chain employs TRBV5-1 and TRBJ2-5; D possibly corresponds to TRBD2 (6 bases). Germline-derived CDR1 and CDR2 are SGHRS and YFSETQ. Trimming removed 3 bases at V and 4 bases at J, with 13 bases between. This CDR3 is built from 14 residues. CDR3 nucleotide sequence: TGCGCCAGCAGCTGGGGGGACGTTTTAGAGACCCAGTACTTC. The encoded protein is CASSWGDVLETQYF.

The chain recombines TRBV4-3 with TRBJ2-2, with 9 bases aligning to TRBD1. J gave up 3 bases and V 4 bases, and 15 bases lay outside the gene matches. The germline CDR1 and CDR2 sequences are LGHNA and YSLEER. This CDR3 contains 19 residues. In DNA form, the CDR3 reads TGCGCCAGCAGCCCCTATGGGGGCACAGGGGGCGCCGACACCGGGGAGCTGTTTTTT. Encoded protein: CASSPYGGTGGADTGELFF.

The chain is built from TRBV28 and TRBJ1-1; 9 bases map to TRBD1. The length of the CDR3 is 13 residues. Per germline, CDR1 MDHEN and CDR2 SYDVKM. Trimming took 7 bases from V and 5 from J; bases not matched to a gene: 5. The CDR3 reads CASNRGRGTEAFF. In DNA, the CDR3 is TGTGCCAGCAACAGGGGGCGGGGGACTGAAGCTTTCTTT.

This rearrangement joins TRBV4-3 to TRBJ1-3, with TRBD1 as a possible D gene (5 bases). V was shortened by 3 bases and J by 4 bases, with 13 bases between the two germline ends. CDR3 length equals 15 residues. The germline CDR1 and CDR2 sequences are LGHNA and YSLEER. CDR3 in amino acids: CASSQAGDSGNTIYF. CDR3 nucleotide sequence: TGCGCCAGCAGCCAGGCAGGAGACAGCGGAAACACCATATATTTT.

The chain joins TRBV5-1 to TRBJ2-1, with 9 bases aligning to TRBD2. Trimming took 0 bases from V and 8 from J; bases not matched to a gene: 15. CDR3 length: 18 amino acids. Germline assignment: CDR1 SGHRS and CDR2 YFSETQ. DNA of the CDR3: TGCGCCAGCAGCTTGGATAGGTGGAGCGGGGGGCCTAAGGATGAGCAGTTCTTC. As protein: CASSLDRWSGGPKDEQFF.

This clone was observed a handful of times. The rearrangement uses TRBV2 and TRBJ2-5, with 13 positions matching TRBD2. The CDR3 totals 16 residues. CDR1 SNHLY and CDR2 FYNNEI come from the germline V gene. With V trimmed by 8 bases and J by 0 bases, 6 bases remained unmatched. The CDR3 reads CASRQTSGGYQETQYF. The CDR3, as DNA: TGTGCCAGCCGGCAGACTAGCGGGGGGTACCAAGAGACCCAGTACTTC.

The V and J genes are TRBV19 and TRBJ1-3, with no clear D. There are 17 residues in the CDR3. CDR1 is LNHDA and CDR2 is SQIVND in the germline V gene (reference sequence). Deletions cut 3 bases from V and 0 bases from J, with 15 bases between. The CDR3 nucleotides are TGTGCCAGTAGTATTGCCCGCGGGCCGTCCTCTGGAAACACCATATATTTT. Protein: CASSIARGPSSGNTIYF.

The chain joins TRBV27 to TRBJ1-5, with D tentatively TRBD1 (6 bases). Trimming stripped 5 bases from V and 7 bases from J, with 21 bases between. Per germline, CDR1 MNHEY and CDR2 SMNVEV (reference sequence). This CDR3 is 16 amino acids long. The CDR3 coding sequence is TGTGCCAGCAGTCCGACCGCGGGAGGGGGATCCCAGCCCCAGCATTTT. This codes for CASSPTAGGGSQPQHF.

This clone was seen just once. V usage is TRBV5-4 and J usage is TRBJ2-1; D is perhaps TRBD2 (5 bases). V was cut by 0 bases and J by 1 base, with 8 bases left in between. This CDR3 region has 15 residues. Germline V lookup: CDR1 SGHNT, CDR2 YYREEE (reference sequence). CDR3 amino acids: CASSLGSGSYNEQFF. CDR3 nucleotide sequence: TGTGCCAGCAGCTTGGGAAGCGGTTCCTACAATGAGCAGTTCTTC.

This sequence joins TRBV7-6 and TRBJ2-2, with no clear D. Germline CDR1 SGHVS, CDR2 FNYEAQ. V lost 11 bases and J 3 bases, leaving 16 bases between the germline ends. The CDR3 spans 14 residues. The CDR3 sequence: CAARKLLDTGELFF. The DNA for the CDR3 is TGTGCCGCACGAAAACTCCTCGACACCGGGGAGCTGTTTTTT.

CDR3 region: CASTQGYTQYF. CDR3 nucleotide sequence: TGTGCCAGCACGCAGGGCTATACGCAGTATTTT. This chain links TRBV6-5 with TRBJ2-3; weak D call: TRBD1 (5 bases). Per the germline V gene, CDR1 is MNHEY and CDR2 is SVGAGI. The ends were cut back, 7 bases at V and 7 bases at J, with 9 bases in the middle. This CDR3 contains 11 residues.

This sequence joins TRBV9 and TRBJ2-2, with 9 bases matching TRBD1. Per the germline V gene, CDR1 is SGDLS and CDR2 is YYNGEE. The CDR3 is 16 residues long. The junction had 6 bases not matched to a gene; V was cut back by 3 bases and J by 3 bases. This CDR3 is CASSGQQGADTGELFF. CDR3 nucleotide sequence: TGTGCCAGCAGCGGACAACAGGGGGCGGACACCGGGGAGCTGTTTTTT.

J is TRBJ2-7 and V is TRBV27, with TRBD1 matching over 12 bases. The junction had 6 bases not matched to a gene; V was cut back by 6 bases and J by 6 bases. Germline assignment: CDR1 MNHEY and CDR2 SMNVEV (reference sequence). The CDR3 has 14 residues. CDR3 sequence: CASRSGTGGGEQYF. In DNA form, the CDR3 reads TGTGCCAGCAGATCCGGGACAGGGGGCGGCGAGCAGTACTTC.

The gene calls are TRBV7-2 and TRBJ2-2; unclear D gene. The CDR3 is 15 residues long. The germline CDR1 and CDR2 sequences are SGHTA and FQGNSA. V lost 2 bases and J lost 1, with 8 bases in between. CDR3 bases: TGTGCCAGCAGCTTATCACCAGAGAACACCGGGGAGCTGTTTTTT. Translating it yields CASSLSPENTGELFF. The full variable domain, in which reference TRBV7-2 and TRBJ2-2 provide the parts outside the CDR3, is GAGVSQSPSNKVTEKGKDVELRCDPISGHTALYWYRQSLGQGLEFLIYFQGNSAPDKSGLPSDRFSAERTGGSVSTLTIQRTQQEDSAVYLCASSLSPENTGELFFGEGSRLTVL.

This chain connects TRBV7-2 to TRBJ1-1, with D hard to call. From germline, CDR1 is SGHTA and CDR2 FQGNSA. Trimming cost V 1 base and J 10 bases, with 7 bases left between them. The CDR3 runs to 11 residues. CDR3 nucleotide sequence: TGTGCCAGCAGCTTAGAGGGAGTAGCTTTCTTT. It encodes CASSLEGVAFF.

This clone was seen once. The V call is TRBV7-9, the J call TRBJ2-4; tentatively, D is TRBD2 (5 bases). V was pared by 11 bases and J by 8 bases, with 19 bases between. CDR1 and CDR2 (germline): SEHNR, FQNEAQ (reference sequence). CDR3 length: 13 amino acids. Here the CDR3 DNA reads TGTGCCTCGCGGGCCCAAGCGCAAGACATTCAGTACTTC. Translating gives CASRAQAQDIQYF.

CDR3 coding DNA: TGTGCCAGCAGCTTAGGGGGGGGGACGAATGGCTACACCTTC. Protein product: CASSLGGGTNGYTF. This rearrangement joins TRBV7-2 to TRBJ1-2, with D possibly matching TRBD1 (5 bases). V lost 1 base to trimming and J lost 6 bases, with 12 bases between them. This CDR3 spans 14 amino acids. Germline V gives CDR1 SGHTA, CDR2 FQGNSA. Complete variable domain (other parts from reference TRBV7-2 and TRBJ1-2): GAGVSQSPSNKVTEKGKDVELRCDPISGHTALYWYRQSLGQGLEFLIYFQGNSAPDKSGLPSDRFSAERTGGSVSTLTIQRTQQEDSAVYLCASSLGGGTNGYTFGSGTRLTVV.